The 7 T cell receptor beta chains below come from one sample, sequenced in a study of T cell clones after liver transplantation. The data were produced by immunoSEQ multiplex PCR, yet TCRdb's version contains in-frame clones alone and is incomplete. Here the sample spans some 80,000 clones, 80% to 85% being singletons. The sample was CD4+ T cells from blood, taken 48 months after liver transplant. Receptors were obtained from a human patient who received a liver transplant. Some of these T cells may belong to the graft donor.

This chain uses TRBV28 with TRBJ1-4, with TRBD1 as a possible D gene (5 bases). V was shortened by 2 bases and J by 3 bases, with 10 bases between the two germline ends. Germline V gene sequence: CDR1 MDHEN, CDR2 SYDVKM. The CDR3 is 15 residues long. CDR3 nucleotide sequence: TGTGCCAGCAGTTTAGGGGGGGATGCTAATGAAAAACTGTTTTTT. Translation: CASSLGGDANEKLFF.

This clone was counted once. The sample carries other DNA sequences with the same CDR3. V is TRBV27 and J is TRBJ1-2, with 7 bases aligning to TRBD1. Trimming cost V 4 bases and J 8 bases; bases outside gene matches: 7. CDR1 MNHEY and CDR2 SMNVEV come from the germline V gene (reference sequence). This CDR3 spans 13 amino acids. The CDR3 DNA sequence: TGTGCCAGCAGTTACAGGGGAGGAGAAGGCTACACCTTC. Translation gives CASSYRGGEGYTF.

The rearrangement joins TRBV6-1 to TRBJ2-7; 7 bases match TRBD1. The CDR3 spans 14 residues. CDR1 and CDR2 (germline): MNHNS, SASEGT. J lost 2 bases, V lost 6 bases, and 7 bases had no gene match. The CDR3 spells CASSRGTETYEQYF. CDR3 nucleotides: TGTGCCAGCAGCAGGGGGACGGAAACCTACGAGCAGTACTTC.

By share, this clone counts as medium-sized (0.01 to 0.1%). V is TRBV12-5 and J is TRBJ2-7; D tentatively fits TRBD1 or TRBD2 (5 bases each). Germline loops: CDR1 LGHNT, CDR2 FRNRAP. The CDR3 is 13 amino acids. Trimming removed 7 bases at V and 5 bases at J, with 15 bases between. The CDR3, as DNA: TGTGCTAGTGCAAAGGGACGGGACGACGAGCAGTACTTC. It codes for CASAKGRDDEQYF.

The chain has TRBV19 and TRBJ2-1, with 13 bases fitting TRBD2. The V segment lost 8 bases and the J segment 7 bases; nucleotides outside the gene matches: 8. Germline values: CDR1 LNHDA, CDR2 SQIVND (reference sequence). This CDR3 is 15 amino acids long. In DNA form, the CDR3 reads TGTGCCAGTCATCACCCACTAGCGGGAGGGAATGAGCAGTTCTTC. Its translation is CASHHPLAGGNEQFF.

This chain joins TRBV25-1 and TRBJ1-1; perhaps TRBD1 as D (5 bases). CDR3 length: 14 amino acids. V was trimmed by 5 bases and J by 1 base, leaving 11 bases between them. Per the germline V gene, CDR1 is MGHDK and CDR2 is SYGVNS. CDR3: CASSFRGQNTEAFF. The CDR3 DNA follows: TGTGCCAGCAGTTTCCGGGGCCAGAACACTGAAGCTTTCTTT.

The V and J genes are TRBV5-6 and TRBJ1-6; D is ambiguous. The CDR3 is 15 amino acids. From germline, CDR1 is SGHDT and CDR2 YYEEEE. Trimming took 5 bases from V and 4 from J, leaving 13 bases between them. CDR3 DNA: TGTGCCAGCAGACCAAGCAAAGAGTATAATTCACCCCTCCACTTT. This sequence encodes CASRPSKEYNSPLHF.